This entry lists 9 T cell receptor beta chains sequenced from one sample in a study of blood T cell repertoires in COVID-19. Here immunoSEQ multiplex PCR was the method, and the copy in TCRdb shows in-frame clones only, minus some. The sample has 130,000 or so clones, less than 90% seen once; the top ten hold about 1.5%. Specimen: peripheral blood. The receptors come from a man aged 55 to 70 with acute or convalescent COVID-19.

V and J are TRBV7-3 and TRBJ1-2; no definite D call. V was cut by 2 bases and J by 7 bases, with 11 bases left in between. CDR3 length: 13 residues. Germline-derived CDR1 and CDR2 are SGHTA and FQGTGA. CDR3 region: CASSLEVSVGYTF. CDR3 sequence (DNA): TGTGCCAGCAGCTTAGAGGTTTCGGTTGGCTACACCTTC.

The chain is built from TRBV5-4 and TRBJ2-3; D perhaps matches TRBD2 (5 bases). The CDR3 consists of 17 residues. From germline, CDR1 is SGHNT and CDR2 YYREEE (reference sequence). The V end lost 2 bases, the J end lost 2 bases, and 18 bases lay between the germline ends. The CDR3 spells CASSFVAGRGDTDTQYF. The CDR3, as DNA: TGTGCCAGCAGCTTTGTGGCAGGTCGGGGTGACACAGATACGCAGTATTTT.

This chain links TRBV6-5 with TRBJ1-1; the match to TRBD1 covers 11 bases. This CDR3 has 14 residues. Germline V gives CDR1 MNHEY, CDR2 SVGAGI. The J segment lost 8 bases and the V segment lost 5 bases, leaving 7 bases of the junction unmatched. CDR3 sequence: CASSRGQGATEAFF. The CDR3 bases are TGTGCCAGCAGTAGAGGACAGGGGGCGACGGAAGCTTTCTTT.

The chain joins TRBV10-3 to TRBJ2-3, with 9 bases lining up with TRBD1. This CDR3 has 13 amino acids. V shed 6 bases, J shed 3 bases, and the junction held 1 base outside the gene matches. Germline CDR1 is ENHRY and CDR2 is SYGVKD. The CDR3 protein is CAISGQGTDTQYF. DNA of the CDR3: TGTGCCATCAGCGGACAGGGGACAGATACGCAGTATTTT.

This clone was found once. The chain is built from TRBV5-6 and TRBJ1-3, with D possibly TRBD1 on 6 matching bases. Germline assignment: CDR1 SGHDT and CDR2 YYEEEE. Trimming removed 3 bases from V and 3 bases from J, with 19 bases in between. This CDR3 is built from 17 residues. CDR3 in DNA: TGTGCCAGCAGCTCATACCGCGGGGGCTCTTTTGGAAACACCATATATTTT. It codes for CASSSYRGGSFGNTIYF.

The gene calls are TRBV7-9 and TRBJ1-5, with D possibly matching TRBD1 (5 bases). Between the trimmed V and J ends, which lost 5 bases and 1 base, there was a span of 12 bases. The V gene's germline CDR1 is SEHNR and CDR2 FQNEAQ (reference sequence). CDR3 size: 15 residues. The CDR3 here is CASSLSGGSNQPQHF. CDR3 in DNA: TGTGCCAGCAGCCTAAGTGGGGGGAGCAATCAGCCCCAGCATTTT.

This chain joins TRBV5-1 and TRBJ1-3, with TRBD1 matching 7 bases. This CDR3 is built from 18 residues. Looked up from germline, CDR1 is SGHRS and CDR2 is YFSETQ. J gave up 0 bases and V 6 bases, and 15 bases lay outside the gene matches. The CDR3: CASKKDRRTAGSGNTIYF. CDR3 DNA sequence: TGCGCCAGCAAAAAGGACAGGCGCACGGCGGGCTCTGGAAACACCATATATTTT.

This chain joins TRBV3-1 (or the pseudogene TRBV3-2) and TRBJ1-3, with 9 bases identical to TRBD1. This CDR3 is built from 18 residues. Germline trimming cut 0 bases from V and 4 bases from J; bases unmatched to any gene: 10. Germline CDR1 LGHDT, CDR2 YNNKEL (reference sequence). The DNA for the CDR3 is TGTGCCAGCAGCCAAGATTATGCGGACAGGGGATCAGGAAACACCATATATTTT. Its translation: CASSQDYADRGSGNTIYF.

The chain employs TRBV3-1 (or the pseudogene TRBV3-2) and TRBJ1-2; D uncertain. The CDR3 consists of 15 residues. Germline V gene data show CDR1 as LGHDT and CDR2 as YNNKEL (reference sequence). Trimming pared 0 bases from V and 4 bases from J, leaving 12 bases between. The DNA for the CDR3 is TGTGCCAGCAGCCAAGATTCAGGAAAATTCTATGGCTACACCTTC. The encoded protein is CASSQDSGKFYGYTF.